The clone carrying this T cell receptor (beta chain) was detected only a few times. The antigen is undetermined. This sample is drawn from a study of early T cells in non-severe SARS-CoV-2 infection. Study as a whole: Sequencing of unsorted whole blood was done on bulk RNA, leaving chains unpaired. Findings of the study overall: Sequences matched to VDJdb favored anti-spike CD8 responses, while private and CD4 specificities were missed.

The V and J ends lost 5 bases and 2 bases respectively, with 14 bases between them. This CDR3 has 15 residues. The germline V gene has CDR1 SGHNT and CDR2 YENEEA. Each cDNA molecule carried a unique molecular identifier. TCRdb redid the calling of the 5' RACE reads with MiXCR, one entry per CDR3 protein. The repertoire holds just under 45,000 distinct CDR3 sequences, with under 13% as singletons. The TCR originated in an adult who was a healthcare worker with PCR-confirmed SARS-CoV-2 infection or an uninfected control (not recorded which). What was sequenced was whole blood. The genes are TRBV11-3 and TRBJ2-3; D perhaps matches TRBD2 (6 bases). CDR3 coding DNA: TGTGCCAGCAGCCAGGGAGGAGTCCCCACAGATACGCAGTATTTT. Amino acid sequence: CASSQGGVPTDTQYF.